The clone carrying this TCR beta chain was detected ten times or more. Its specificity is not known. These data belong to a study of regulatory T cells in long-lasting Graves disease. Study conclusions and caveats: Preferential use of TRBV28, TRBJ1-2 and TRBJ2-5 was seen in persistent disease. Researchers reported studying only peripheral blood, not thyroid tissue.

Time point: persistent/refractory GD, antithyroid drugs over 5 years with positive TRAb. Following extraction of RNA from PBMCs, that RNA was used to make the TCR library. The authors diagnosed Graves' disease using American Thyroid Association guidelines. Arm-PCR of CDR3 regions and iRepertoire HTBI primers were the basis on which TCR beta libraries were built. TCRdb reanalysed the multiplex PCR reads using MiXCR and keeps one entry per CDR3 protein. The repertoire holds hundreds of thousands of distinct CDR3 sequences, with less than 25% as singletons. The CDR3 consists of 16 residues. The V gene's germline CDR1 is MDHEN and CDR2 SYDVKM. J was trimmed by 4 bases and V by 1 base; bases with no gene match: 7.

The input for sequencing was peripheral blood mononuclear cells (PBMCs), taken when the disease was refractory, from a patient treated with antithyroid drugs. The origin of this receptor is a female donor with Graves disease. The J gene is TRBJ2-5, the V gene TRBV28; 9 nucleotides match TRBD2. CDR3 nucleotides: TGTGCCAGCAGTTTATCAGTAGCGGGAGAAGTAGAGACCCAGTACTTC. It codes for CASSLSVAGEVETQYF.